This TCR beta chain was captured by sequencing in a study of shared clonotypes between healthy human individuals. Study outcomes and limitations: Few donors limited the genetic and exposure-history diversity represented. Across a few donors, naive CD4 shared roughly 5%, naive CD8 over 3%, memory CD4 roughly 2.3%, memory CD8 0.4%.

CDR3 size: 12 residues. V dropped 2 bases and J dropped 6 bases, with 8 bases sitting between them. Germline CDR1 and CDR2: MNHNS and SASEGT. Sequencing was performed with immunoSEQ multiplex PCR; in TCRdb, only in-frame clones are kept and a portion is missing. The sample lists fewer than 400,000 clones, approximately 79% seen once, with 10% in the top ten. A note on this clone: What it binds is not known.

The receptor was isolated from a man under 40 in good health. The V and J genes are TRBV6-1 and TRBJ2-7; perhaps TRBD2 as D (6 bases). The source material was memory CD4+ T cells sorted from blood. The sample's subset: CD45RA-negative fraction. CDR3 nucleotides: TGTGCCAGCAGTGAATTGGGGGGCGAGCAGTACTTC. This translates into CASSELGGEQYF.